Sequencing of this T cell receptor (beta chain) was carried out in a study of T cells expressing NK-cell markers. Whole-study context: Researchers got TCR beta repertoires out of sorted CD3+CD56+NKG2C+, CD3+CD56+NKG2C- and CD3+CD56-NKG2C+ T cells. Most of the eight sequenced donors were HCMV-seropositive; one was seronegative.

TCR beta cDNA was made by 5'RACE template switching with UMIs. TCRdb re-called the 5' RACE reads and gives one entry per CDR3 protein, without DNA. The table counts a few hundred thousand distinct CDR3 sequences; roughly 5.2% lies in the top ten. This CDR3 is built from 15 residues. Germline values: CDR1 MNHEY, CDR2 SVGAGI. Details on this clonotype: The antigen remains unidentified.

Study-wide results and limits: These clonotypes also led the CD3+CD56-NKG2C+ fraction in several donors.

The sample comprised blood T cells: a sorted CD56 or NKG2C T cell subset, CD4+ or CD8+ T cells, or bulk PBMC T cells (not recorded which). This chain links TRBV6-5 with TRBJ2-7; the TCRdb call, TRBD1, lacks DNA for checking. The origin of this receptor is a man aged 18 to 69 in good health. The CDR3 sequence: CASSYSTGRRYEQYF.